This TCR beta chain came from a study of CD8 T cells in ankylosing spondylitis. Study-level findings and limits: Relatively rare in peripheral blood, disease-linked clones were also CD8+. Disease-associated clones were reportedly significantly overrepresented in matched ankylosing spondylitis synovial fluid. Apparently characteristic of ankylosing spondylitis blood was a TCR beta motif (eight highly homologous variants).

In TCRdb, the 5' RACE reads were re-called with MiXCR into one record per CDR3 protein. Of around 300,000 distinct CDR3 sequences in the sample, around 10% are singletons; the top ten hold 8% to 9.5%. This clonotype was recorded at least ten times. The target antigen is unknown. CDR1 is SGHRS, CDR2 YFSETQ, per germline. The CDR3 has 14 residues. Trimming shortened V by 2 bases and J by 6 bases, and 11 bases separated the two germline ends. This sequence was found in a female donor with ankylosing spondylitis or in good health (not recorded which). What was sequenced was blood, either unsorted or a sorted T cell fraction (not recorded which). The J gene is TRBJ2-2, the V gene TRBV5-1; the D is unclear. The CDR3 nucleotides read TGCGCCAGCAGCTTTGTTGGACCCCCCGGGGAGCTGTTTTTT. Amino acid sequence: CASSFVGPPGELFF.